This T cell receptor beta chain stems from a study of blood T cells in healthy people across ages (dated by TCRdb to the mid-2010s). Broadly, across the study: In model experiments, template switching captured about one uniquely barcoded TCR beta cDNA molecule for every two T cells. Using deep sequencing normalized with unique cDNA molecular identifiers, the study measured how TCR beta repertoire diversity changes with age. Four age groups were formed from the donors: young (average roughly 15 years), middle-aged (approximately 40), aged (more than 55) and long-lived (roughly 88). Donors of different ages were randomly distributed across sequencing lanes to avoid experimental bias. Two additional independent replicas of 1 million unique cDNA reads from the same blood draw were analyzed for two donors (one aged 18 to 30 and one aged 80 or older).

A note on this clonotype: Its antigen has not been determined. Relative to the germline gene, one junction end is altered; a read error may explain this.

Libraries were prepared through 5' RACE. The sequencer listed for this sample is Illumina HiSeq 2500. A second about 6 to 11 cycle PCR used a sample-barcoded 5' primer and a J-beta primer mix. Each TCR beta cDNA molecule received a unique molecular identifier from a template-switch 5' adaptor carrying 12 random nucleotides. At least 2.5 million CDR3-containing paired-end reads were obtained from each sample. First-strand cDNA was synthesized from all RNA with the Mint cDNA synthesis kit, primed by a TRBC-specific oligonucleotide. Following uracil-DNA glycosylase treatment, all cDNA underwent a first 18-cycle PCR with the universal primers M1SS and BC2_uni_R. The paper's data handling went like this. Each sample was normalized by randomly selecting 1 million high-quality reads, each carrying a distinct molecular identifier. Reads with shared molecular identifiers were discarded instead of being binned into consensus sequences. MiTCR, run with a Q25 quality threshold and the strictest error-elimination algorithm, handled CDR3 identification, clonotype clustering and error correction. Lower-bound total TCR beta diversity was estimated with a nonparametric unseen species model using Euler transformation. TCRdb cleaned the public reads at Q25 with fastp, built clones with MiXCR and kept in-frame beta chains. Each CDR3 protein appears once, grouped with its most common genes and DNA. The V and J calls and clone size come from TCRdb's table, not from the authors' own analysis. The sample data list over a million distinct CDR3 sequences, and 40% to 55% of these were observed just once. Of the sample, about 19% is held by the ten largest clones.

The 39 donors, aged about 6 to 95 years, were systemically healthy Caucasian individuals from Russia. Each donor gave approximately 9.4 milliliters of peripheral blood, drawn into EDTA-treated Vacutainer tubes. Ficoll-Paque density-gradient centrifugation was used to isolate PBMCs, with at least 6.5 million obtained per sample. Total RNA, at least 6 micrograms per sample, was extracted from PBMCs with Trizol reagent. Naive CD45RAhigh/CD27high T cell percentages were measured by flow cytometry on a PBMC aliquot from every donor. Overall results and qualifications from the work: Because donor CMV infection status was unknown, age-related changes in expanded clonotypes were potentially confounded. Compared with the aged group, more naive CD4+ T cells, fewer expanded clones and increased TCR diversity were shown by the long-lived group, suggesting age selection. Observed TCR beta diversity per million T cells fell roughly linearly with age, and a significant reduction was already apparent by age approximately 41. Estimates of total diversity from one million sequenced T cells were regarded as lower bounds and underestimates. Because profiling used bulk unsorted PBMCs, naive and antigen-experienced compartments could not be compared conclusively. There was a strong correlation between observed TCR beta diversity and the percentage of naive T cells measured by flow cytometry.

For CDR1 and CDR2, the germline V gene lists KGHSH and LQKENI. Including the terminal cysteine and phenylalanine, the CDR3 comprises 15 residues. CDR3 DNA only is kept here, 45 bases in frame from base 1. This clonotype originated in a woman between 55 and 75 years old in good health. The material sequenced was blood. The chain is assembled from TRBV18 and TRBJ2-5, and 9 junction bases match TRBD1. The CDR3 region: CASSPGQGAQETQYF. The nucleotides are TGCGCCAGCTCACCGGGACAGGGCGCCCAAGAGACCCAGTACTTC.